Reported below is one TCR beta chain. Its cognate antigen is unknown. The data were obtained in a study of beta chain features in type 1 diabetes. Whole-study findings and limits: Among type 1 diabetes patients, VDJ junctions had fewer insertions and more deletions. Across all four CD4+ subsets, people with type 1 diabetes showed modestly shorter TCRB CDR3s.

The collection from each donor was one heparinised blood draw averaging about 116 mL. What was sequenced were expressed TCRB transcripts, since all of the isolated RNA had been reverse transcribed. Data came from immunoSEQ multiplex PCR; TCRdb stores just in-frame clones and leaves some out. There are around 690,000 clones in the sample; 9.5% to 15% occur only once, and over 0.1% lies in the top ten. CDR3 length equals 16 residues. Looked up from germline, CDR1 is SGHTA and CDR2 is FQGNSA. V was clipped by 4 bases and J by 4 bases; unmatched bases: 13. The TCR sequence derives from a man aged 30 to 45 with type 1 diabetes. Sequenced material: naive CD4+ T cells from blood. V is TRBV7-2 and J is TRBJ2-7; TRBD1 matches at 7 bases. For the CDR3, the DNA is TGTGCCAGCAGCTACGAGACCGGGACAGAAATTTACGAGCAGTACTTC. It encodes CASSYETGTEIYEQYF.